This TCR beta chain was captured by sequencing in a study of tumor and adjacent non-tumor tissue in lung cancer (dated by TCRdb to 2016 to 2019). About the full investigation: Patients with adenocarcinoma (12), squamous cell carcinoma (2) and small cell lung cancer (1) were included in the cohort. Ages among the approximately 15 patients ranged from about 31 to 85 years, there were roughly 10 men and 5 women, and disease was at TNM stage I to III. For each patient, one tumor sample and one normal lung sample were taken, giving approximately 30 paired specimens that underwent TCRbeta CDR3 sequencing. The study compared bulk TCRbeta repertoires from lung tumor tissue and matched distant non-tumor lung tissue of some 14 lung cancer patients. Sequencing produced 100 million to 150 million productive TCRbeta reads in total, an average of approximately 4 million reads per sample. Paper-wide results and their limitations: Tumor tissue showed significantly higher TCR diversity (inverse Simpson) than normal lung tissue, at roughly 390 vs 170 (P = 0.0075, Mann-Whitney U test). The top 100 clones accounted for a significantly larger cumulative portion of the repertoire in normal lung than in tumor tissue. Significantly higher TCR diversity was found in younger patients, and higher tumor TCR diversity was associated with shorter overall and disease-free survival. Neither the sequencing platform nor unique molecular identifiers are named or mentioned anywhere in the methods. The cohort had only about 15 patients, and the authors noted that larger samples and more detailed clinical data are needed. Peripheral blood was not sequenced, so blood TCRbeta repertoires in these lung cancer patients were not examined.

RNA was extracted from bulk unsorted tissue and checked for quality with a NanoDrop ND-1000 and an Agilent 2100. The normal lung samples consisted of distant non-tumor tissue collected more than 3 cm from the tumor edge. Donors were newly diagnosed lung cancer patients admitted for thoracic surgery in China between August and November 2014, without prior chemotherapy. Anyone who had undergone radiotherapy or chemotherapy before, or who had another cancer at the same time, was left out of the study. Surgical tissue pieces of about 1-2.2 cm3 were preserved in RNAlater solution and stored at -80 °C until use. Based on the germline V gene, the CDR1 and CDR2 sequences are MNHNS and SASEGT. Including the terminal cysteine and phenylalanine, the CDR3 comprises 16 residues. Only the CDR3 DNA stays, 48 bases, in frame from base 1. Between the V and J ends, shortened by 2 bases and 3 bases respectively, the junction contains 17 bases.

The library was generated by multiplex PCR. The reads were generated on an Illumina HiSeq 2500. TCRbeta libraries were built by three rounds of nested PCR using primers (Table S4), following protocols modified from ARM-PCR. Before sequencing, PCR products of 200-500 bp were excised from the gel and purified with the QIAquick gel extraction kit. In the authors' own workflow: Reads were cleaned with Trimmomatic, merged with FLASH into complete CDR3 sequences, and assigned to V(D)J germline segments with MiTCR. Clonal diversity was calculated as the inverse Simpson's index using VDJtools. In-frame sequences without a premature stop codon were defined as productive reads. TCRdb's own reprocessing of the public reads used fastp at Q25 and MiXCR and kept productive beta chains. Each record represents a unique CDR3 protein, reported with the most common genes and DNA among its rows. These V and J calls rely on TCRdb rather than the paper's analysis. The sample table contains fewer than 100,000 distinct CDR3 sequences; only one count was recorded for more than 75% of them. The ten most abundant clones make up 21% of the sample.

Concerning this clonotype itself: Its antigen is not yet known. No qualities accompany the bases; no much larger clone lies one base away.

The origin of this receptor is a woman between 45 and 60 years old with non-small cell lung cancer. The sequence joins TRBV6-1 to TRBJ2-7; the D gene is perhaps TRBD1 or TRBD2, as each covers 5 bases. The sample comprised distant non-tumor lung tissue. The nucleotide sequence is given as TGTGCCAGCAGTGAACGTACTTGTGGGACCAGCTACGAGCAGTACTTC. Its protein product is CASSERTCGTSYEQYF.